This passage covers 15 T cell receptor beta chains from one sample sequenced in a study of blood T cells in healthy people across ages. Using a J-beta primer mix together with a sample-barcoded 5' primer, a second PCR was run for roughly 6 to 12 cycles. TCRdb used MiXCR to reprocess the 5' RACE reads, holding one entry per CDR3 protein. The sample lists 750,000 or so distinct CDR3 sequences, just under 25% occurring once. These same data were also listed under a study on T cells of mothers and their children.

Sequencing used blood. The receptors originated from a boy between 10 and 17 years old in good health.

This clonotype has a handful of counts. The chain carries TRBV29-1 and TRBJ2-5, with a weak D call TRBD1 (6 bases). The J call may be faulty, since TRBJ2-7 better matches the DNA end. Germline V lookup: CDR1 SQVTM, CDR2 ANQGSEA. The CDR3 sequence is 13 residues long. CDR3 bases: TGCAGCGTTGAACCGACAGGTGGCTACGAGCAGTACTTC. This gives the protein CSVEPTGGYEQYF.

This clonotype was detected only a few times. CDR3 amino acids: CATSKEDRWEQYF. CDR3 nucleotides: TGTGCCACCAGCAAGGAGGACAGGTGGGAGCAGTACTTC. The genes are TRBV15 and TRBJ2-7; TRBD1 aligns across 7 bases. CDR1 LNHNV and CDR2 YYDKDF come from the germline V gene (reference sequence). The CDR3 totals 13 residues. The J segment lost 7 bases and the V segment lost 4 bases, leaving 7 bases of the junction unmatched.

The gene calls are TRBV28 and TRBJ2-6; the D is unclear. The CDR3 sequence is 15 residues long. With 5 bases removed from V and 4 bases from J, the gap between germline ends came to 12 bases. CDR1 MDHEN and CDR2 SYDVKM come from the germline V gene. This CDR3 is CASSTAVLGANVLTF. The CDR3 DNA reads as TGTGCCAGCAGTACGGCGGTTTTGGGGGCCAACGTCCTGACTTTC.

As for this clonotype: The junction does not match germline at one end; this may be a read error. The V call is TRBV29-1, the J call TRBJ2-1, with 12 bases that match TRBD2. The CDR3 is 14 amino acids. CDR1 SQVTM and CDR2 ANQGSEA come from the germline V gene. The CDR3 here is CSVSLAGGYNEQFF. The CDR3 DNA is TGTAGCGTCTCACTAGCGGGGGGCTACAATGAGCAGTTCTTC.

The sample holds a few counts of this clonotype. The V call is TRBV7-9, the J call TRBJ2-3; TRBD1 might be the D (5 bases). CDR3 length: 13 amino acids. CDR1 and CDR2 from the germline V gene are SEHNR and FQNEAQ (reference sequence). Trimming pared 4 bases from V and 6 bases from J, leaving 11 bases between. In nucleotides, the CDR3 is TGTGCCAGCAGCTCCCCAGGGATGGATACGCAGTATTTT. This gives the protein CASSSPGMDTQYF.

V is TRBV2 and J is TRBJ2-5, with D possibly TRBD1 on 6 matching bases. The CDR3 extends over 13 amino acids. Trimming left V 6 bases short and J 5 bases short, with 13 bases between. Per the germline V gene, CDR1 is SNHLY and CDR2 is FYNNEI. CDR3 nucleotides: TGTGCCAGCAGGAGACTTAGGGGGGAGACCCAGTACTTC. It is translated as CASRRLRGETQYF.

On this clonotype: Compared with germline, one end of the junction differs, possibly owing to a read error. The chain recombines TRBV9 with TRBJ2-1, with TRBD2 identical over 7 bases. Germline assignment: CDR1 SGDLS and CDR2 YYNGEE. This CDR3 comprises 14 residues. The CDR3 DNA is TGTACCAGCAGCCCAGGGACTACCTACAATGAGCAGTTCTTC. Translation gives CTSSPGTTYNEQFF.

This clonotype has just a few counts. This sequence joins TRBV7-2 and TRBJ1-5; D gene uncertain. CDR3 length: 15 amino acids. Germline assignment: CDR1 SGHTA and CDR2 FQGNSA. Trimming left V 1 base short and J 2 bases short, with 9 bases between. The CDR3 DNA reads TGTGCCAGCAGCTTAGACGGGCTTGGCAATCAGCCCCAGCATTTT. This encodes CASSLDGLGNQPQHF.

This rearrangement joins TRBV20-1 to TRBJ1-4; weak D call: TRBD1 (6 bases). V lost 0 bases to trimming and J lost 4 bases, with 12 bases between them. Germline CDR1 DFQATT, CDR2 SNEGSKA (reference sequence). CDR3 length: 15 residues. The CDR3 here is CSARDPTGVNEKLFF. Written as DNA, the CDR3 is TGCAGTGCTAGAGATCCGACAGGTGTTAATGAAAAACTGTTTTTT.

The V call is TRBV7-8, the J call TRBJ2-1; D unclear. There are 10 residues in the CDR3. Trimming cost V 8 bases and J 13 bases, with 12 bases left between them. Germline loops: CDR1 SGHVS, CDR2 FQNEAQ. CDR3 sequence reads: CASGSASQFF. The CDR3 DNA reads TGTGCCAGCGGATCGGCCAGTCAGTTCTTC. The full variable domain, rest sourced from reference TRBV7-8 and TRBJ2-1, is GAGVSQSPRYKVAKRGQDVALRCDPISGHVSLFWYQQALGQGPEFLTYFQNEAQLDKSGLPSDRFFAERPEGSVSTLKIQRTQQEDSAVYLCASGSASQFFGPGTRLTVL.

The chain has TRBV7-2 and TRBJ2-1, with 7 bases aligning to TRBD1. In germline, CDR1 is SGHTA, CDR2 FQGNSA. The CDR3 has 15 amino acids. V lost 7 bases and J lost 3; bases outside the gene matches: 9. CDR3 in DNA: TGTGCCAGCACCTCCGACAGGGTGGGCTACAATGAGCAGTTCTTC. Residues: CASTSDRVGYNEQFF.

This clonotype showed up just a few times. The gene calls are TRBV6-1 and TRBJ2-3; 8 positions match TRBD2. Germline V gene lookup returns CDR1 MNHNS and CDR2 SASEGT. The V and J ends lost 6 bases and 0 bases, in that order; junction bases with no gene match: 8. CDR3 length equals 16 residues. In DNA, the CDR3 is TGTGCCAGCAGGGAAATAGCGGGATCCAGCACAGATACGCAGTATTTT. Translation gives CASREIAGSSTDTQYF.

The chain employs TRBV12-3 or TRBV12-4 and TRBJ1-1, with 8 bases matching TRBD1. The CDR3 runs to 14 residues. V trimming: 5 bases; J trimming: 0 bases; junction bases outside the gene matches: 2. The CDR3 sequence is CASSPTGVNTEAFF. CDR3 sequence (DNA): TGTGCCAGCAGTCCGACAGGGGTGAACACTGAAGCTTTCTTT.

This clonotype was recorded at least ten times. V and J are TRBV18 and TRBJ2-7; 10 positions match TRBD2. Unmatched junction bases numbered 4, after V lost 6 bases and J lost 2 bases. Germline V gene lookup returns CDR1 KGHSH and CDR2 LQKENI. CDR3 length: 14 residues. Written as DNA, the CDR3 is TGTGCCAGCTCGTCCGGGACTAGCGCCTACGAGCAGTACTTC. Protein sequence: CASSSGTSAYEQYF.

The rearrangement uses TRBV7-6 and TRBJ2-7; 9 bases match TRBD2. CDR1 and CDR2 (germline): SGHVS, FNYEAQ. This CDR3 contains 16 residues. Trimming removed 2 bases from V and 5 bases from J; junction bases left unmatched: 10. For the CDR3, the DNA is TGTGCCAGCAGCTTAAGCTCTAGCGGGATCTCAAACGAGCAGTACTTC. This sequence encodes CASSLSSSGISNEQYF.